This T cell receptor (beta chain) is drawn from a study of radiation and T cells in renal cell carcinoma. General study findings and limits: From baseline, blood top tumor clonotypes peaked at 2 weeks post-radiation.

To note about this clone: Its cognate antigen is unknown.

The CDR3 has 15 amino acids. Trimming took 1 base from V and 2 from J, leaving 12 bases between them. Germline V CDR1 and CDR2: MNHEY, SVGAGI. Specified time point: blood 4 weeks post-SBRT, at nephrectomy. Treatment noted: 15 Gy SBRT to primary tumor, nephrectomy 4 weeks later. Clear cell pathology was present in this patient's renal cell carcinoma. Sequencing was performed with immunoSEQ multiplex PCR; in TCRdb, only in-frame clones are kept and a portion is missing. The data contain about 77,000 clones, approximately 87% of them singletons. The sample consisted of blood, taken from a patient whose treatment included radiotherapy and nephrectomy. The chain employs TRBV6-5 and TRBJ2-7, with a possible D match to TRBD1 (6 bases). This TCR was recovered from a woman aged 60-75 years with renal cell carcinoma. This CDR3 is CASSYLSDSTYEQYF. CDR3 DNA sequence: TGTGCCAGCAGTTACTTATCGGACAGCACCTACGAGCAGTACTTC.